These 15 T cell receptor beta chains were all obtained from the same sample, sequenced in a study of cytomegalovirus exposure and HLA in healthy donors. The PCR ran on 60 Vbeta and 13 Jbeta primers. Data came from immunoSEQ multiplex PCR; TCRdb stores just in-frame clones and leaves some out. The sample table includes more than 95,000 clones. The sequencing sample was made of PBMCs. The receptors originated from a man aged 25-40 years in good health and CMV-seronegative.

The chain uses TRBV6-4 and TRBJ2-1; 8 nucleotides line up with TRBD2. J gave up 4 bases and V 4 bases, and 6 bases lay outside the gene matches. This CDR3 is built from 15 residues. Germline loops: CDR1 MRHNA, CDR2 SNTAGT. Here the CDR3 DNA reads TGTGCCAGCAGTGTAACTAGCGGTGGGTACAATGAGCAGTTCTTC. Translated: CASSVTSGGYNEQFF.

The V gene is TRBV19, the J gene TRBJ2-1; 8 nucleotides match TRBD1. Germline values: CDR1 LNHDA, CDR2 SQIVND (reference sequence). The CDR3 is 13 amino acids. V shed 6 bases and J 6 bases; nucleotides not matched to a gene: 4. CDR3 DNA: TGTGCCAGTAGAAAAGACAGGGGCAATGAGCAGTTCTTC. Its protein product is CASRKDRGNEQFF.

The rearrangement uses TRBV7-2 and TRBJ2-7; D not certain. Germline CDR1 reads SGHTA; CDR2 reads FQGNSA. The CDR3 sequence is 12 residues long. V was trimmed by 5 bases and J by 0 bases, leaving 5 bases between them. CDR3 nucleotide sequence: TGTGCCAGCAGCCCTAACTCCTACGAGCAGTACTTC. It specifies CASSPNSYEQYF.

This rearrangement joins TRBV7-3 to TRBJ2-1; TRBD1 matches at 10 bases. V was pared by 7 bases and J by 6 bases, with 9 bases of the junction left unmatched. CDR1 is SGHTA and CDR2 is FQGTGA in the germline V gene. CDR3 length: 15 amino acids. This chain's CDR3 is CASTHPGQGPNEQFF. CDR3 coding DNA: TGTGCCAGCACCCACCCGGGACAGGGGCCCAATGAGCAGTTCTTC.

V is TRBV13 and J is TRBJ2-7, with TRBD1 as a possible D gene (5 bases). V shed 3 bases and J shed 5 bases, with 17 bases lying between them. Germline V gives CDR1 PRHDT, CDR2 FYEKMQ (reference sequence). The CDR3 has 15 amino acids. CDR3 region: CASSLFAGRLDEQYF. In DNA form, the CDR3 reads TGTGCCAGCAGCTTGTTCGCAGGGCGTTTGGACGAGCAGTACTTC.

The chain carries TRBV30 and TRBJ1-2; D is ambiguous. Trimming stripped 0 bases from V and 0 bases from J, with 8 bases between. Germline V gives CDR1 GTSNPN, CDR2 SVGIG (reference sequence). CDR3 length equals 14 residues. CDR3 coding DNA: TGTGCCTGGAGTGTACGGAGGGCTAACTATGGCTACACCTTC. This sequence encodes CAWSVRRANYGYTF. Complete variable domain (other parts from reference TRBV30 and TRBJ1-2): SQTIHQWPATLVQPVGSPLSLECTVEGTSNPNLYWYRQAAGRGLQLLFYSVGIGQISSEVPQNLSASRPQDRQFILSSKKLLLSDSGFYLCAWSVRRANYGYTFGSGTRLTVV.

The V gene is TRBV19, the J gene TRBJ1-5; 9 nucleotides agree with TRBD1. This CDR3 is built from 15 residues. Unmatched junction bases numbered 4, after V lost 4 bases and J lost 3 bases. CDR1 is LNHDA, CDR2 SQIVND, per germline (reference sequence). The CDR3 DNA reads as TGTGCCAGTAGTAACCGGGACAGGGCCAATCAGCCCCAGCATTTT. Protein: CASSNRDRANQPQHF.

The chain couples TRBV10-3 to TRBJ2-3; D is ambiguous. This CDR3 region has 13 residues. Germline V CDR1 and CDR2: ENHRY, SYGVKD. V was pared by 7 bases and J by 3 bases, with 11 bases between. The CDR3 bases are TGTGCCATCAATGCAGGTTGGACAGATACGCAGTATTTT. This sequence encodes CAINAGWTDTQYF.

The chain joins TRBV28 to TRBJ2-1; 7 bases match TRBD2. The CDR3 is 12 residues long. CDR1 is MDHEN and CDR2 is SYDVKM in the germline V gene. V lost 4 bases and J lost 7; bases outside the gene matches: 1. DNA of the CDR3: TGTGCCAGCAGTTCCGGGGGGAATGAGCAGTTCTTC. Its protein is CASSSGGNEQFF.

The V call is TRBV5-1, the J call TRBJ2-3; D is possibly TRBD1 (6 bases). The V end was cut by 4 bases, the J end by 8 bases, with 17 bases between. CDR3 length equals 14 residues. Germline assignment: CDR1 SGHRS and CDR2 YFSETQ. The CDR3 region is CASSPRTELGTQYF. The CDR3 nucleotides read TGCGCCAGCAGCCCCCGGACAGAACTGGGTACGCAGTATTTT.

This rearrangement joins TRBV28 to TRBJ1-5; D ambiguous. V was cut by 6 bases and J by 1 base, with 28 bases left in between. Germline V gene sequence: CDR1 MDHEN, CDR2 SYDVKM. CDR3 size: 20 residues. The CDR3 nucleotides read TGTGCCAGCAGACCCACTCCCTGGAGTCGGAGGACGGTAAGCAATCAGCCCCAGCATTTT. This translates into CASRPTPWSRRTVSNQPQHF.

This chain uses TRBV27 with TRBJ2-7; 9 bases line up with TRBD1. This CDR3 contains 18 residues. V shed 1 base and J 4 bases; nucleotides not matched to a gene: 14. Germline CDR1 MNHEY, CDR2 SMNVEV (reference sequence). Here the CDR3 reads CASSLYRAGTGWAYEQYF. The CDR3 DNA reads as TGTGCCAGCAGTTTATATCGCGCGGGGACAGGGTGGGCTTACGAGCAGTACTTC.

The V gene is TRBV27, the J gene TRBJ1-2; the D gene is possibly TRBD1 (6 bases). Looked up from germline, CDR1 is MNHEY and CDR2 is SMNVEV (reference sequence). V shed 3 bases and J shed 8 bases, with 19 bases lying between them. The CDR3 spans 15 residues. The chain's CDR3 is CASSFQGSLGGGYTF. CDR3 DNA sequence: TGTGCCAGCAGTTTTCAGGGGTCCCTTGGCGGGGGCTACACCTTC.

The chain is built from TRBV7-9 and TRBJ1-5, with D uncertain. CDR1 and CDR2 from the germline V gene are SEHNR and FQNEAQ (reference sequence). The V end lost 5 bases, the J end lost 4 bases, and 9 bases lay between the germline ends. This CDR3 is 13 amino acids long. In DNA form, the CDR3 reads TGTGCCAGCAGCGTCTCAGGTAATCAGCCCCAGCATTTT. Encoded protein: CASSVSGNQPQHF.

The chain has TRBV27 and TRBJ1-2; the match to TRBD1 covers 8 bases. The trim removed 7 bases at V and 6 bases at J, leaving 4 bases unmatched. Germline V gives CDR1 MNHEY, CDR2 SMNVEV (reference sequence). This CDR3 is 12 amino acids long. CDR3 DNA sequence: TGTGCCAGCACCACAGGGGGTAATGGCTACACCTTC. As protein: CASTTGGNGYTF.